The 25 T cell receptor beta chains below all came from one sample that was sequenced in a study of T cell changes during pregnancy in multiple sclerosis. This table comes from immunoSEQ multiplex PCR, and its TCRdb copy is limited to in-frame clones, with some not included. The sample has 35,000 to 45,000 clones, about 88% seen once. The sequenced sample was CD8+ T cells from peripheral blood mononuclear cells, obtained in the first trimester of pregnancy. The receptor set was obtained from a female donor with multiple sclerosis, enrolled in a pregnancy study.

The rearrangement uses TRBV19 and TRBJ1-2; 8 positions agree with TRBD1. The germline CDR1 and CDR2 sequences are LNHDA and SQIVND (reference sequence). Trimming removed 8 bases from V and 3 bases from J; junction bases left unmatched: 14. The CDR3 spans 16 residues. CDR3 sequence: CASHPSGTGAYYGYTF. CDR3 nucleotides: TGTGCCAGTCATCCTTCCGGGACAGGTGCCTACTATGGCTACACCTTC.

V and J are TRBV19 and TRBJ2-5; 7 nucleotides align to TRBD1. Germline CDR1 LNHDA, CDR2 SQIVND (reference sequence). This CDR3 region has 15 residues. The V gene end was trimmed by 3 bases and the J gene end by 1 base; junction bases not matched to a gene: 5. CDR3 nucleotides: TGTGCCAGTAGTATGCTGACAGGGAGCCAAGAGACCCAGTACTTC. Amino acid sequence: CASSMLTGSQETQYF.

The V and J genes are TRBV27 and TRBJ1-5; D gene uncertain. The CDR3 is made up of 16 amino acids. Trimming stripped 5 bases from V and 2 bases from J, with 16 bases between. The germline V gene has CDR1 MNHEY and CDR2 SMNVEV (reference sequence). The CDR3 nucleotides are TGTGCCAGCAGTAAACACCCGATTTCTGGCAATCAGCCCCAGCATTTT. Translated, it gives CASSKHPISGNQPQHF.

The CDR3 DNA reads TGTGCCAGCAGCTTAACGGGACAGGGAAACACCATATATTTT. Translated, it gives CASSLTGQGNTIYF. J is TRBJ1-3 and V is TRBV7-2, with 7 bases that match TRBD1. Losses at the gene ends were 2 bases for V and 4 bases for J; bases not matched to a gene: 2. CDR1 SGHTA and CDR2 FQGNSA come from the germline V gene. There are 14 residues in the CDR3. Combining the CDR3 with reference TRBV7-2 and TRBJ1-3 gives the whole variable domain GAGVSQSPSNKVTEKGKDVELRCDPISGHTALYWYRQSLGQGLEFLIYFQGNSAPDKSGLPSDRFSAERTGGSVSTLTIQRTQQEDSAVYLCASSLTGQGNTIYFGEGSWLTVV.

The chain links TRBV7-9 to TRBJ1-5; perhaps TRBD1 as D (6 bases). CDR1 SEHNR and CDR2 FQNEAQ come from the germline V gene (reference sequence). Trimming shortened V by 4 bases and J by 5 bases, and 12 bases separated the two germline ends. This CDR3 has 14 residues. CDR3 amino acids: CASSSSTGHQPQHF. The CDR3 DNA reads as TGTGCCAGCAGCTCCTCGACAGGTCATCAGCCCCAGCATTTT.

CDR3 residues: CASSQDIGTEYQPQHF. The CDR3 DNA sequence: TGCGCCAGCAGCCAAGATATAGGGACAGAATATCAGCCCCAGCATTTT. J is TRBJ1-5 and V is TRBV4-1; 7 positions match TRBD1. With 0 bases clipped from V and 5 bases from J, the junction kept 7 bases outside the gene matches. This CDR3 is 16 amino acids long. Germline V gives CDR1 MGHRA, CDR2 YSYEKL.

This sequence joins TRBV11-3 and TRBJ2-1; 7 bases are a match to TRBD2. The CDR3 spans 15 residues. Trimming removed 5 bases from V and 3 bases from J; junction bases left unmatched: 7. Germline CDR1 is SGHNT and CDR2 is YENEEA. The CDR3 DNA is TGTGCCAGCAGCGGGGGAGCGGGGCGCTACAATGAGCAGTTCTTC. It codes for CASSGGAGRYNEQFF.

This chain connects TRBV2 to TRBJ1-2, with D maybe TRBD1 (5 bases). The CDR3 extends over 12 amino acids. Germline CDR1 and CDR2: SNHLY and FYNNEI. The V end was cut by 6 bases, the J end by 3 bases, with 8 bases between. The CDR3 here is CASRQTDYGYTF. Written as DNA, the CDR3 is TGTGCCAGCAGACAGACAGACTATGGCTACACCTTC.

This chain connects TRBV5-1 to TRBJ2-3; possibly TRBD1 for D (6 bases). The V and J ends lost 6 bases and 4 bases respectively, with 18 bases between them. The CDR3 runs to 15 residues. Germline assignment: CDR1 SGHRS and CDR2 YFSETQ. The CDR3 nucleotides are TGCGCCAGCACCCCCCTGGGGGCCGGACCAGATACGCAGTATTTT. Translating gives CASTPLGAGPDTQYF.

The V gene is TRBV14, the J gene TRBJ1-6; 8 bases are shared with TRBD1. Losses at the gene ends were 4 bases for V and 8 bases for J; bases not matched to a gene: 7. Germline V CDR1 and CDR2: SGHDN, FVKESK. This CDR3 has 15 residues. DNA for the CDR3: TGTGCCAGCAGCCCTCTGGACAGGGTAGATTCACCCCTCCACTTT. Protein product: CASSPLDRVDSPLHF.

The CDR3 reads CASSIRGQGYYGYTF. CDR3 nucleotide sequence: TGTGCCAGCAGCATTAGGGGACAGGGATACTATGGCTACACCTTC. J is TRBJ1-2 and V is TRBV7-2, with TRBD1 matching over 9 bases. CDR1 is SGHTA and CDR2 is FQGNSA in the germline V gene. Trimming at V came to 5 bases and at J to 3 bases, leaving 7 bases not matched to a gene. CDR3 length equals 15 residues.

The J gene is TRBJ2-3, the V gene TRBV9; TRBD2 agrees at 8 bases. CDR1 is SGDLS, CDR2 YYNGEE, per germline. CDR3 size: 15 residues. The V and J ends lost 4 bases and 3 bases, in that order; junction bases with no gene match: 7. This CDR3 reads CASSFGGAGTDTQYF. The DNA of the CDR3 is TGTGCCAGCAGCTTCGGGGGGGCCGGGACAGATACGCAGTATTTT.

This clone was seen just once. V usage is TRBV11-3 and J usage is TRBJ2-1; D is unresolved. This CDR3 is 14 amino acids long. Trimming took 5 bases from V and 8 from J, leaving 16 bases between them. CDR1 is SGHNT and CDR2 is YENEEA in the germline V gene. The CDR3 DNA reads TGTGCCAGCAGCCCTAGACTCCGTAGAGATGAGCAGTTCTTC. Its protein is CASSPRLRRDEQFF.

The chain combines TRBV2 with TRBJ1-2; possibly TRBD1 for D (6 bases). With 0 bases removed from V and 4 bases from J, the gap between germline ends came to 15 bases. Germline V lookup: CDR1 SNHLY, CDR2 FYNNEI. The CDR3 covers 16 residues. CDR3 protein: CASSEAGDKRLYGYTF. In DNA, the CDR3 is TGTGCCAGCAGTGAAGCGGGGGACAAGCGCCTCTATGGCTACACCTTC.

V is TRBV27 and J is TRBJ1-6; TRBD1 aligns across 7 bases. Trimming at V came to 2 bases and at J to 3 bases, leaving 1 base not matched to a gene. The CDR3 covers 15 residues. Germline V lookup: CDR1 MNHEY, CDR2 SMNVEV (reference sequence). The CDR3 is CASSLGDSYNSPLHF. CDR3 nucleotide sequence: TGTGCCAGCAGTTTAGGGGACAGCTATAATTCACCCCTCCACTTT.

V usage is TRBV27 and J usage is TRBJ2-7; 8 bases agree with TRBD2. Germline V lookup: CDR1 MNHEY, CDR2 SMNVEV (reference sequence). The CDR3 has 15 amino acids. The ends lost 8 bases at V and 4 bases at J; junction bases unmatched: 13. The CDR3, as DNA: TGTGCCAGCCACTCAGGGCTAGCGGGCCCATACGAGCAGTACTTC. It specifies CASHSGLAGPYEQYF.

The chain recombines TRBV6-1 with TRBJ2-7; perhaps TRBD2 as D (6 bases). The V end was cut by 5 bases, the J end by 2 bases, with 16 bases between. Looked up from germline, CDR1 is MNHNS and CDR2 is SASEGT. The CDR3 sequence is 15 residues long. The chain's CDR3 is CASSQTGTPPYEQYF. The CDR3 region has the DNA TGTGCCAGCAGTCAAACCGGGACTCCACCCTACGAGCAGTACTTC.

J is TRBJ2-1 and V is TRBV10-3; TRBD2 aligns across 13 bases. The CDR3 contains 15 residues. With V trimmed by 2 bases and J by 8 bases, 3 bases remained unmatched. The germline gives CDR1 ENHRY, CDR2 SYGVKD. This chain's CDR3 is CAISETSGGADEQFF. CDR3 DNA sequence: TGTGCCATCAGTGAGACTAGCGGGGGGGCCGATGAGCAGTTCTTC.

The chain combines TRBV27 with TRBJ2-7, with 10 bases lining up with TRBD1. The CDR3 is 18 residues long. Losses at the gene ends were 2 bases for V and 7 bases for J; bases not matched to a gene: 17. Germline assignment: CDR1 MNHEY and CDR2 SMNVEV (reference sequence). CDR3 sequence reads: CASSLGWPPGQGSGEQYF. CDR3 in DNA: TGTGCCAGCAGTTTAGGTTGGCCCCCGGGACAGGGGTCTGGTGAGCAGTACTTC.

The V gene is TRBV6-4, the J gene TRBJ1-2; D possibly corresponds to TRBD1 (5 bases). Trimming pared 4 bases from V and 7 bases from J, leaving 22 bases between. The CDR3 has 16 residues. The germline V gene encodes CDR1 MRHNA and CDR2 SNTAGT. The CDR3 DNA reads as TGTGCCAGCAGTGCCACGAGGCAGGGTTTAATCGGTGGCTACACCTTC. Translated: CASSATRQGLIGGYTF.

The chain is built from TRBV7-9 and TRBJ2-7; a possible D gene is TRBD1 (6 bases). The CDR3 is 14 residues long. V was pared by 5 bases and J by 6 bases, with 17 bases between. Germline-derived CDR1 and CDR2 are SEHNR and FQNEAQ (reference sequence). CDR3: CASSLGTLLSEQYF. DNA of the CDR3: TGTGCCAGCAGCCTTGGGACACTTCTAAGCGAGCAGTACTTC. The entire variable domain, with the rest obtained from reference TRBV7-9 and TRBJ2-7, is as follows: DTGVSQNPRHKITKRGQNVTFRCDPISEHNRLYWYRQTLGQGPEFLTYFQNEAQLEKSRLLSDRFSAERPKGSFSTLEIQRTEQGDSAMYLCASSLGTLLSEQYFGPGTRLTVT.

The chain couples TRBV11-1 to TRBJ1-1, with D unclear. The CDR3 is 13 amino acids. Looked up from germline, CDR1 is SGHAT and CDR2 is FQDESV (reference sequence). V lost 5 bases and J 1 base, leaving 8 bases between the germline ends. In DNA form, the CDR3 reads TGTGCCAGCAGCATCACTGGGAACACTGAAGCTTTCTTT. It codes for CASSITGNTEAFF.

The V and J genes are TRBV10-3 and TRBJ2-7, with TRBD1 matching over 11 bases. Germline V CDR1 and CDR2: ENHRY, SYGVKD. The CDR3 has 15 residues. The V gene end was trimmed by 5 bases and the J gene end by 6 bases; junction bases not matched to a gene: 9. CDR3 residues: CAISWTGGRLGEQYF. For the CDR3, the DNA is TGTGCCATCAGTTGGACAGGGGGCCGTCTAGGCGAGCAGTACTTC.

The V and J genes are TRBV19 and TRBJ1-5; D may be TRBD1 (5 bases). Germline V gene data show CDR1 as LNHDA and CDR2 as SQIVND (reference sequence). The CDR3 runs to 13 residues. V shed 5 bases and J shed 7 bases, with 12 bases lying between them. The CDR3 reads CASSGRQGQPQHF. The CDR3 nucleotides are TGTGCCAGTAGTGGCAGGCAGGGACAGCCCCAGCATTTT.

This chain connects TRBV7-3 to TRBJ1-2; 9 bases fit TRBD1. The CDR3 is made up of 15 amino acids. Losses at the gene ends were 2 bases for V and 5 bases for J; bases not matched to a gene: 6. CDR1 and CDR2 (germline): SGHTA, FQGTGA. CDR3 nucleotides: TGTGCCAGCAGCTTACTTCCGGGGACAGGGTATGGCTACACCTTC. This gives the protein CASSLLPGTGYGYTF. The variable domain in full, with the rest retrieved from reference TRBV7-3 and TRBJ1-2, is GAGVSQTPSNKVTEKGKYVELRCDPISGHTALYWYRQSLGQGPEFLIYFQGTGAADDSGLPNDRFFAVRPEGSVSTLKIQRTERGDSAVYLCASSLLPGTGYGYTFGSGTRLTVV.